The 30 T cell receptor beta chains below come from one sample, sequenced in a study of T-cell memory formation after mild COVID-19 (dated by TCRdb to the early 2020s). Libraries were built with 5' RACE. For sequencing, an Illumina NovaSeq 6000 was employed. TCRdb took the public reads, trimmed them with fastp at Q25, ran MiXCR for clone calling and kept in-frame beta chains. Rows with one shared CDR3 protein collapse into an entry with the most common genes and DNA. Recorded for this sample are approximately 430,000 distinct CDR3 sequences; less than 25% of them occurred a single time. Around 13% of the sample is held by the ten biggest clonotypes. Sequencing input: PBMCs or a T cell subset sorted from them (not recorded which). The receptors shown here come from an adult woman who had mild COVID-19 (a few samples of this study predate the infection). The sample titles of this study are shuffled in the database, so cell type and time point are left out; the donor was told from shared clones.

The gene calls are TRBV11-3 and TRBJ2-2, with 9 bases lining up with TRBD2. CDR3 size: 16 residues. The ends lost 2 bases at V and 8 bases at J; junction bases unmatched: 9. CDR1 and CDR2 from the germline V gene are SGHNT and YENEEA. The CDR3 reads CASSLQASGVQGELFF. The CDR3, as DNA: TGTGCCAGCAGCTTACAGGCTAGCGGGGTCCAAGGGGAGCTGTTTTTT.

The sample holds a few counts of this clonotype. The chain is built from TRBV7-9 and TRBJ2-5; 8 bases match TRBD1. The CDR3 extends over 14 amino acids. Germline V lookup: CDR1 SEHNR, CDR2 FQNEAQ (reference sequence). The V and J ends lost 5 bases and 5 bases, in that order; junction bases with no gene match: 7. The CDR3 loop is CASSRGQGYETQYF. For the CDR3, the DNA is TGTGCCAGCAGCCGCGGACAGGGTTACGAGACCCAGTACTTC.

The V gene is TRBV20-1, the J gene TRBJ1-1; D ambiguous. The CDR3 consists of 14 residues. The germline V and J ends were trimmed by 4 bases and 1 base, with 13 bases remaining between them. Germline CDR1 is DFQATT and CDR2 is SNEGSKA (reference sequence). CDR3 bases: TGCAGTGCTAAATCGGACGGGGAGAACACTGAAGCTTTCTTT. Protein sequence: CSAKSDGENTEAFF.

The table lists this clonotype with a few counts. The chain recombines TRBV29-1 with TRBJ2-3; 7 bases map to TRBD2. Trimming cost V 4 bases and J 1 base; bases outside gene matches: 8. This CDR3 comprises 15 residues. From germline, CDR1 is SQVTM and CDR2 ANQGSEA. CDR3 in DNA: TGCAGCGTTGTTCGGGCTAGCGGCGGCACAGATACGCAGTATTTT. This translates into CSVVRASGGTDTQYF.

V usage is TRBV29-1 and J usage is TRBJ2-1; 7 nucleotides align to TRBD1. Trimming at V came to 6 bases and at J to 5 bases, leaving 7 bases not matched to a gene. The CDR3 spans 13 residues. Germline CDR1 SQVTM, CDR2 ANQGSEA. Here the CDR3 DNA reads TGCAGCGTGGAGACAGGGATAAACAATGAGCAGTTCTTC. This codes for CSVETGINNEQFF.

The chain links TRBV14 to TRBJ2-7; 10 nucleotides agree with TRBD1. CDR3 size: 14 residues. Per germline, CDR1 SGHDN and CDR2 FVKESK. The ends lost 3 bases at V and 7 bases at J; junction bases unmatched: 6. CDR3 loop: CASSHDRGRREQYF. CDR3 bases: TGTGCCAGCAGCCATGACAGGGGGCGGCGGGAGCAGTACTTC. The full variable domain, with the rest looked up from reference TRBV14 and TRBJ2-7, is EAGVTQFPSHSVIEKGQTVTLRCDPISGHDNLYWYRRVMGKEIKFLLHFVKESKQDESGMPNNRFLAERTGGTYSTLKVQPAELEDSGVYFCASSHDRGRREQYFGPGTRLTVT.

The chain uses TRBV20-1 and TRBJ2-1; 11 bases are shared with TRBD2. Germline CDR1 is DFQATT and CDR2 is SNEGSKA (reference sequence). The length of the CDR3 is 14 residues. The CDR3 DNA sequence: TGCAGGGCGGACTCGGGACTAGCGGTCGATGAGCAGTTCTTC. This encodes CRADSGLAVDEQFF.

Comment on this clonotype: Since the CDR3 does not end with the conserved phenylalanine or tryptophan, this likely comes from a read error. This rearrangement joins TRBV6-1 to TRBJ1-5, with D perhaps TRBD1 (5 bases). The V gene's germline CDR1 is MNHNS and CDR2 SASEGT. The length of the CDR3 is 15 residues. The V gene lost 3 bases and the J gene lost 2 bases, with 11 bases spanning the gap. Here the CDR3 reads CASSDDGGGNQPQHL. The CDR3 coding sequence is TGTGCCAGCAGTGACGACGGAGGGGGCAATCAGCCCCAGCATTTG.

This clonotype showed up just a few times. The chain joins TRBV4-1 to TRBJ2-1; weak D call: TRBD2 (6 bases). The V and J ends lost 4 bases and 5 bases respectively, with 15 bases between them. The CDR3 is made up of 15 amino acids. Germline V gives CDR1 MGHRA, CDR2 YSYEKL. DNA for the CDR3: TGCGCCAGCAGCCCTCTCACGTCGGGAGACAATGAGCAGTTCTTC. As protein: CASSPLTSGDNEQFF.

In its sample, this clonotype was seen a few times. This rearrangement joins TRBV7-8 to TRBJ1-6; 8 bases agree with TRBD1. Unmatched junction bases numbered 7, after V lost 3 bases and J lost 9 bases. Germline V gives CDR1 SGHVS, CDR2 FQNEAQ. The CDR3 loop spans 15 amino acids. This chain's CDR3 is CASSFPQGAGSPLHF. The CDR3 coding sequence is TGTGCCAGCAGCTTCCCCCAGGGGGCCGGTTCACCCCTCCACTTT. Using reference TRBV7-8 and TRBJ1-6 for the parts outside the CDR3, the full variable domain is GAGVSQSPRYKVAKRGQDVALRCDPISGHVSLFWYQQALGQGPEFLTYFQNEAQLDKSGLPSDRFFAERPEGSVSTLKIQRTQQEDSAVYLCASSFPQGAGSPLHFGNGTRLTVT.

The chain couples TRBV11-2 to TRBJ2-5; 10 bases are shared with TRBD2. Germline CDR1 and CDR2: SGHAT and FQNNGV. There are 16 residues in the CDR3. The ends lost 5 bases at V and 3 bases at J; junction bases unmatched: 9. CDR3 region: CASSRRVLAGEETQYF. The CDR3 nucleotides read TGTGCCAGCAGCCGACGGGTGCTAGCGGGAGAAGAGACCCAGTACTTC.

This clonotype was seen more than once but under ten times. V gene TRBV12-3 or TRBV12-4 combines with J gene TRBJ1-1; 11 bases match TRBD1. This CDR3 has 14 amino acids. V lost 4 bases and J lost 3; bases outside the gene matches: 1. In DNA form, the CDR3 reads TGTGCCAGCAGTTGGGGACAGGGGGACACTGAAGCTTTCTTT. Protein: CASSWGQGDTEAFF.

The CDR3 sequence is CASSSRTGNGYTF. DNA of the CDR3: TGTGCCAGCAGTTCCCGGACAGGGAATGGCTACACCTTC. The rearrangement joins TRBV12-3 or TRBV12-4 to TRBJ1-2, with 8 bases matching TRBD1. The junction had 4 bases not matched to a gene; V was cut back by 4 bases and J by 6 bases. The CDR3 has 13 amino acids.

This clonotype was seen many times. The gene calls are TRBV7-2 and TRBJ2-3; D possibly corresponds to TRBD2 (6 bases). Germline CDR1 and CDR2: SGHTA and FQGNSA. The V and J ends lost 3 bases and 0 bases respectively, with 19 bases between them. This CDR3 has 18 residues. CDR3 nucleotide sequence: TGTGCCAGCAGCTTTAAGACTAGTACGGCCCCTAGCACAGATACGCAGTATTTT. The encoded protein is CASSFKTSTAPSTDTQYF. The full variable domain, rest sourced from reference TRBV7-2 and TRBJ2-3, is GAGVSQSPSNKVTEKGKDVELRCDPISGHTALYWYRQSLGQGLEFLIYFQGNSAPDKSGLPSDRFSAERTGGSVSTLTIQRTQQEDSAVYLCASSFKTSTAPSTDTQYFGPGTRLTVL.

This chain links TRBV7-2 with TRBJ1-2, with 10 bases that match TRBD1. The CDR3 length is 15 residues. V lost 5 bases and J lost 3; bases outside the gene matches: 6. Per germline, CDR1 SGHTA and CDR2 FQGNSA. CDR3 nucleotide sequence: TGTGCCAGCAGCGGGGGACAGGGGTTTGACTATGGCTACACCTTC. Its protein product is CASSGGQGFDYGYTF.

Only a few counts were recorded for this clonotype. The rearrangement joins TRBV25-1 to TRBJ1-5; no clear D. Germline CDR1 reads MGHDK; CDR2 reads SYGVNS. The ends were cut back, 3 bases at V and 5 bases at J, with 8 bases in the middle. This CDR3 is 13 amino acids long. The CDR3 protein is CASSDGRYQPQHF. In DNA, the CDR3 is TGTGCCAGCAGTGACGGACGGTATCAGCCCCAGCATTTT.

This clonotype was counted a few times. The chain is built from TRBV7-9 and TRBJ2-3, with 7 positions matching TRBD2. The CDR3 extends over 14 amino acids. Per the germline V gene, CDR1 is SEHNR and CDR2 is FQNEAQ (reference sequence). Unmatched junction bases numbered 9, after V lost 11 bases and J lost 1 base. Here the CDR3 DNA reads TGTGCCGGGGGGGGGGATCTTCGCACAGATACGCAGTATTTT. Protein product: CAGGGDLRTDTQYF.

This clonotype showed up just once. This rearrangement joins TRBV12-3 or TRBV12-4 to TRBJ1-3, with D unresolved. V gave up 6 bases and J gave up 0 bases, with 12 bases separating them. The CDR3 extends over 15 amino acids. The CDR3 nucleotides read TGTGCCAGCAGCGGACGGCACGTCTCTGGAAACACCATATATTTT. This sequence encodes CASSGRHVSGNTIYF.

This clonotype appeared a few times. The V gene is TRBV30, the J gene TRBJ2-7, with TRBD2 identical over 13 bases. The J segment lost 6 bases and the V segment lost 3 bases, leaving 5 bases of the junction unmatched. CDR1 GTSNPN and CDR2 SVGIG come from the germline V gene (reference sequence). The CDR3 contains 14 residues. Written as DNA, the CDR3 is TGTGCCTGGAGCCGGACTAGCGGGAGCCGCGAGCAGTACTTC. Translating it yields CAWSRTSGSREQYF.

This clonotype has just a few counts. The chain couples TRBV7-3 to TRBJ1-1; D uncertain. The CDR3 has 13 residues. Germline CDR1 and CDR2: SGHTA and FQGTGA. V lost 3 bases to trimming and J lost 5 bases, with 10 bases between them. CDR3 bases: TGTGCCAGCAGCTTGGGGATGGGGACTGAAGCTTTCTTT. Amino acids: CASSLGMGTEAFF.

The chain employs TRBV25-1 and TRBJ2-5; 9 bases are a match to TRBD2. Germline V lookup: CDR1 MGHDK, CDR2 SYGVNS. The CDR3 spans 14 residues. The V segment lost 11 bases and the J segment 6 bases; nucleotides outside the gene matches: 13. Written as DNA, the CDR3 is TGTGCCGCCAGGGGCGGGGGGGCTAGAAAGACCCAGTACTTC. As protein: CAARGGGARKTQYF.

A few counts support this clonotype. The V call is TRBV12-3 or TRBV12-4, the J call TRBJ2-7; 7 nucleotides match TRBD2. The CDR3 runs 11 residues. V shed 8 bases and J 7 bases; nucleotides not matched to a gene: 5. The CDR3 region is CASRLASEQYF. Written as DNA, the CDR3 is TGTGCCAGCCGACTAGCCTCAGAGCAGTACTTC.

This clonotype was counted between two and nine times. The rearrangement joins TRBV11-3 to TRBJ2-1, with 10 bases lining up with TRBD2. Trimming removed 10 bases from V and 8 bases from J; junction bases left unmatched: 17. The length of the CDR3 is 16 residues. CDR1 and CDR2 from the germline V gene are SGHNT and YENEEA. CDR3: CAISLELAGMADEQFF. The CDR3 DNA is TGTGCCATTTCCCTCGAACTAGCGGGAATGGCCGATGAGCAGTTCTTC. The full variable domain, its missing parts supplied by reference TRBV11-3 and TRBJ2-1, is EAGVVQSPRYKIIEKKQPVAFWCNPISGHNTLYWYLQNLGQGPELLIRYENEEAVDDSQLPKDRFSAERLKGVDSTLKIQPAELGDSAVYLCAISLELAGMADEQFFGPGTRLTVL.

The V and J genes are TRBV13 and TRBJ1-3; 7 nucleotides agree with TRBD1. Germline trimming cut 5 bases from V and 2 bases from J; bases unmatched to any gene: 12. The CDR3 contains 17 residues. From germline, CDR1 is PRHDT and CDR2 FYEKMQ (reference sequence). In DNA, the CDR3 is TGTGCCAGCAGCACCCTGACAGGGAGGATCGCTGGAAACACCATATATTTT. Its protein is CASSTLTGRIAGNTIYF.

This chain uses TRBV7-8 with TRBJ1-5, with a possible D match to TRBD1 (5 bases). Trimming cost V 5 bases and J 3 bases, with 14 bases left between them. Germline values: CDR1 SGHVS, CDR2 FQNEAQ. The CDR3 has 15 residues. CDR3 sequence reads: CASSDLRGSNQPQHF. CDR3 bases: TGTGCCAGCAGCGATCTAAGGGGATCCAATCAGCCCCAGCATTTT.

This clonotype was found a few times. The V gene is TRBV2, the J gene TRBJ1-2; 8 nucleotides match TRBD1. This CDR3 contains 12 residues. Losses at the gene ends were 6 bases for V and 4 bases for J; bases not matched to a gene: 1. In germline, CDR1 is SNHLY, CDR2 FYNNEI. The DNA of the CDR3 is TGTGCCAGCAGGGGACAGGCCTATGGCTACACCTTC. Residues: CASRGQAYGYTF. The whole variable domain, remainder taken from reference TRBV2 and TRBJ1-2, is EPEVTQTPSHQVTQMGQEVILRCVPISNHLYFYWYRQILGQKVEFLVSFYNNEISEKSEIFDDQFSVERPDGSNFTLKIRSTKLEDSAMYFCASRGQAYGYTFGSGTRLTVV.

In nucleotides, the CDR3 is TGCGCCAGCAGCGTTAATGCCCACATTGAGACCCAGTACTTC. Amino acids: CASSVNAHIETQYF. The chain recombines TRBV5-1 with TRBJ2-5; D remains unclear. CDR3 length equals 14 residues. Trimming took off 4 bases at V and 5 bases at J, with 15 bases between the two ends. The germline V gene has CDR1 SGHRS and CDR2 YFSETQ.

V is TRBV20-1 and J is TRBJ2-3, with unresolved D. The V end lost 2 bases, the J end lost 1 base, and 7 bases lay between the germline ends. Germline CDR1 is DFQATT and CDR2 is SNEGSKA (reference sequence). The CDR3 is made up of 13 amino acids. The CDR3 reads CSARPPRTDTQYF. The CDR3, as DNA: TGCAGTGCTAGACCCCCCCGCACAGATACGCAGTATTTT.

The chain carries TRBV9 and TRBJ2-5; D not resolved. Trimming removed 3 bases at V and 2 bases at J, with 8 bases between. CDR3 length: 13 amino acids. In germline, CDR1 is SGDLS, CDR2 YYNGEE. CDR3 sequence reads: CASSGSLQETQYF. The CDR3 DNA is TGTGCCAGCAGCGGGAGTCTACAAGAGACCCAGTACTTC.

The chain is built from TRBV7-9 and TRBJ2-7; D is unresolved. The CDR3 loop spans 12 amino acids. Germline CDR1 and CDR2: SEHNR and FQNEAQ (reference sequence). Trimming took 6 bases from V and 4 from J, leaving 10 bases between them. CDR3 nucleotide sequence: TGTGCCAGCAGTCTAGAAATGTACGAGCAGTACTTC. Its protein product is CASSLEMYEQYF. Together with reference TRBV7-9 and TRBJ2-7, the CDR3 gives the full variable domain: DTGVSQNPRHKITKRGQNVTFRCDPISEHNRLYWYRQTLGQGPEFLTYFQNEAQLEKSRLLSDRFSAERPKGSFSTLEIQRTEQGDSAMYLCASSLEMYEQYFGPGTRLTVT.